This TCR beta chain was captured in a study of blood T cell repertoires in COVID-19. Overall study: Acute and convalescent COVID-19 specimens originated in the United States, Italy and Spain.

Only a few counts were recorded for this clone. The table came from immunoSEQ multiplex PCR; TCRdb's copy has only in-frame clones and leaves some out. This table has about 190,000 clones, around four fifths appearing once. Trimming took 4 bases from V and 0 from J; bases not matched to a gene: 12. CDR3 length equals 17 residues. The germline gives CDR1 SGHRS, CDR2 YFSETQ. The receptor was derived from a woman aged 35 to 49 with acute or convalescent COVID-19. This sequence joins TRBV5-1 and TRBJ1-1; 7 nucleotides line up with TRBD1. The specimen sequenced was peripheral blood. The CDR3, as DNA: TGCGCCAGCAGCCTCGGCGGGACAGCCCTCATGAACACTGAAGCTTTCTTT. Translating gives CASSLGGTALMNTEAFF.